Reported below is one T cell receptor beta chain. Its specificity is unknown. The data stem from a study of T cell repertoires in cytomegalovirus infection. For the study at large: Indications of both CMV infection and matching HLA type were provided by public TCR beta signatures.

Study-wide findings and caveats: There were HLA-C-restricted CMV-specific TCR beta clonotypes dominating the ex vivo response. The cumulative frequency of public TCR beta families identified carriers of CMV plus the relevant HLA.

Germline V lookup: CDR1 SGHKS, CDR2 YYEKEE (reference sequence). The CDR3 is 10 residues long. Trimming removed 2 bases from V and 12 bases from J, with 6 bases in between. TCRdb itself ran the reads through MiXCR, one entry per CDR3 protein. The sample contains over 100,000 distinct CDR3 sequences, 9.5% to 13% of which appear only once. Sequencing was carried out using PBMCs, sequenced either directly or after in vitro stimulation (not recorded which). The sequence was collected from a human donor in good health (CMV status not recorded). Some clones in this sample may be carry-over from other donors' samples. The V call is TRBV5-5, the J call TRBJ2-1, with D unclear. CDR3 bases: TGTGCCAGCAGCTTCGGCGGGCAGTTCTTC. Residues: CASSFGGQFF.